This record concerns one T cell receptor (beta chain) sequence. The target antigen is unknown. This entry comes from a study of CD8 T cells in ankylosing spondylitis. General study findings and limits: Some motif variants were previously reported in reactive arthritis synovial fluid and blood. Reportedly, matched ankylosing spondylitis synovial fluid was significantly enriched for disease-linked clones. Relatively rare in peripheral blood, disease-linked clones were also CD8+. Ankylosing spondylitis blood appeared to carry a characteristic TCR beta motif of under ten highly homologous variants.

Scientists made TCR beta libraries using quantitative 5'-RACE with molecular barcodes. MiXCR, run by TCRdb on the 5' RACE reads, gives a single entry per CDR3 protein. The sample lists about 450,000 distinct CDR3 sequences, about 25% occurring once. The V and J ends lost 3 bases and 5 bases respectively, with 10 bases between them. The CDR3 contains 13 residues. The sequencing input was blood, either unsorted or a sorted T cell fraction (not recorded which). The gene calls are TRBV12-3 or TRBV12-4 and TRBJ1-1; possible D gene TRBD1, 5 bases. The sequence was collected from a male donor with ankylosing spondylitis. The DNA for the CDR3 is TGTGCCAGCAGTTTCGCCAGGGAAACTGAAGCTTTCTTT. Its translation: CASSFARETEAFF.